The 19 T cell receptor beta chains given below trace back to one sample, sequenced in a study of cytomegalovirus exposure and HLA in healthy donors. PCR used 60 Vbeta primers and 13 Jbeta primers. Some clones are missing from TCRdb's copy, which holds only in-frame ones; the method was immunoSEQ multiplex PCR. Its clone listing holds approximately 110,000 clones. Source material: PBMCs. Receptors were obtained from a man between 45 and 60 years old in good health and CMV-seronegative.

The V and J genes are TRBV19 and TRBJ2-7, with 7 bases identical to TRBD1. This CDR3 region has 12 residues. In germline, CDR1 is LNHDA, CDR2 SQIVND (reference sequence). Losses at the gene ends were 8 bases for V and 3 bases for J; bases not matched to a gene: 4. In DNA, the CDR3 is TGTGCCAGTTCGGGACAGTTCTACGAGCAGTACTTC. Translation gives CASSGQFYEQYF.

The chain has TRBV7-9 and TRBJ2-1; the match to TRBD2 covers 9 bases. J gave up 2 bases and V 5 bases, and 10 bases lay outside the gene matches. The CDR3 totals 17 residues. The germline gives CDR1 SEHNR, CDR2 FQNEAQ (reference sequence). The CDR3 sequence is CASSPHLGLAPYNEQFF. The CDR3 nucleotides are TGTGCCAGCAGCCCTCACCTCGGACTAGCGCCCTACAATGAGCAGTTCTTC.

The rearrangement uses TRBV7-2 and TRBJ2-5; 7 bases match TRBD2. From germline, CDR1 is SGHTA and CDR2 FQGNSA. Trimming at V came to 1 base and at J to 5 bases, leaving 16 bases not matched to a gene. The CDR3 is made up of 18 amino acids. The CDR3 spells CASSLEGGGRLVSETQYF. CDR3 coding DNA: TGTGCCAGCAGCTTAGAGGGCGGGGGAAGACTAGTTTCCGAGACCCAGTACTTC. The full variable domain, with the rest looked up from reference TRBV7-2 and TRBJ2-5, is GAGVSQSPSNKVTEKGKDVELRCDPISGHTALYWYRQSLGQGLEFLIYFQGNSAPDKSGLPSDRFSAERTGGSVSTLTIQRTQQEDSAVYLCASSLEGGGRLVSETQYFGPGTRLLVL.

The chain carries TRBV19 and TRBJ2-3, with D perhaps matching TRBD1 (6 bases). The CDR3 totals 14 residues. CDR1 is LNHDA and CDR2 is SQIVND in the germline V gene (reference sequence). Trimming took 3 bases from V and 7 from J, leaving 14 bases between them. For the CDR3, the DNA is TGTGCCAGTAGTATCCCAGGGGACGTACATACGCAGTATTTT. This translates into CASSIPGDVHTQYF. Full variable domain (remainder filled in from reference TRBV19 and TRBJ2-3): DGGITQSPKYLFRKEGQNVTLSCEQNLNHDAMYWYRQDPGQGLRLIYYSQIVNDFQKGDIAEGYSVSREKKESFPLTVTSAQKNPTAFYLCASSIPGDVHTQYFGPGTRLTVL.

V and J are TRBV6-5 and TRBJ2-5; 7 bases map to TRBD1. The DNA end lines up better with TRBJ2-7; the J call may be wrong. Germline values: CDR1 MNHEY, CDR2 SVGAGI. The CDR3 has 13 amino acids. CDR3: CASRWTGSYEQYF. The DNA of the CDR3 is TGTGCCAGCAGGTGGACAGGTAGTTACGAGCAGTACTTC.

V and J are TRBV13 and TRBJ1-5; perhaps TRBD1 as D (6 bases). This CDR3 is 15 amino acids long. CDR1 is PRHDT, CDR2 FYEKMQ, per germline (reference sequence). V lost 2 bases and J lost 4, with 12 bases in between. In DNA, the CDR3 is TGTGCCAGCAGCTTACAAGGGGGGGTAAATCAGCCCCAGCATTTT. This translates into CASSLQGGVNQPQHF.

The CDR3, as DNA: TGTGCCAGCAGCTGGAGCCAGAACACCGGGGAGCTGTTTTTT. It codes for CASSWSQNTGELFF. The rearrangement links TRBV6-6 to TRBJ2-2; D gene uncertain. V gave up 6 bases and J gave up 1 base, with 9 bases separating them. The length of the CDR3 is 14 residues. Looked up from germline, CDR1 is MNHNY and CDR2 is SVGAGI (reference sequence).

The chain carries TRBV11-3 and TRBJ2-4, with 7 positions matching TRBD2. Germline V gene sequence: CDR1 SGHNT, CDR2 YENEEA. The V and J ends lost 1 base and 4 bases, in that order; junction bases with no gene match: 4. The CDR3 runs to 15 residues. CDR3 sequence (DNA): TGTGCCAGCAGCTTAGGCGGGAGTAGGAAAAACATTCAGTACTTC. It is translated as CASSLGGSRKNIQYF.

The V call is TRBV25-1, the J call TRBJ1-2; D remains unclear. Germline CDR1 MGHDK, CDR2 SYGVNS. The germline V and J ends were trimmed by 2 bases and 12 bases, with 16 bases remaining between them. This CDR3 contains 13 residues. CDR3 DNA sequence: TGTGCCAGCAGTGAACAAGAAGGGAGCTTGAACACCTTC. It encodes CASSEQEGSLNTF.

This chain connects TRBV4-1 to TRBJ2-1; no clear D gene. V shed 0 bases and J shed 9 bases, with 9 bases lying between them. The CDR3 length is 13 residues. Per germline, CDR1 MGHRA and CDR2 YSYEKL. The CDR3 protein is CASSQDLLFEQFF. The CDR3 DNA reads as TGCGCCAGCAGCCAAGACCTCCTATTTGAGCAGTTCTTC.

This rearrangement joins TRBV29-1 to TRBJ1-2; 9 bases are shared with TRBD1. V dropped 7 bases and J dropped 2; count of bases not matched to a gene: 5. This CDR3 comprises 13 residues. Per the germline V gene, CDR1 is SQVTM and CDR2 is ANQGSEA. The CDR3 is CSGRQGGNYGYTF. For the CDR3, the DNA is TGCAGCGGGAGACAGGGGGGAAACTATGGCTACACCTTC.

The chain employs TRBV4-3 and TRBJ2-7, with D unresolved. The V end lost 1 base, the J end lost 4 bases, and 8 bases lay between the germline ends. Per the germline V gene, CDR1 is LGHNA and CDR2 is YSLEER. The CDR3 runs 13 residues. This chain's CDR3 is CASSQVYGYEQYF. CDR3 nucleotide sequence: TGCGCCAGCAGCCAAGTATACGGGTACGAGCAGTACTTC.

The V and J genes are TRBV25-1 and TRBJ1-1, with 8 nucleotides matching TRBD1. This CDR3 spans 12 amino acids. Trimming removed 8 bases from V and 4 bases from J; junction bases left unmatched: 3. Germline assignment: CDR1 MGHDK and CDR2 SYGVNS. This CDR3 is CASGQGGTEAFF. CDR3 DNA: TGTGCCAGCGGACAGGGTGGCACTGAAGCTTTCTTT.

The rearrangement joins TRBV5-6 to TRBJ2-1, with 9 positions matching TRBD2. Germline trimming cut 4 bases from V and 0 bases from J; bases unmatched to any gene: 14. Germline CDR1 reads SGHDT; CDR2 reads YYEEEE. The CDR3 is made up of 19 amino acids. The CDR3 DNA sequence: TGTGCCAGCAGCACGCCTAAGATAGCGGGAGCGTCCTCCTACAATGAGCAGTTCTTC. Protein sequence: CASSTPKIAGASSYNEQFF.

Notes on this clone: The same CDR3 is also encoded by other DNA sequences in this sample. The J gene is TRBJ1-3, the V gene TRBV18; no clear D. The CDR3 is 14 residues long. Germline values: CDR1 KGHSH, CDR2 LQKENI. The ends were cut back, 6 bases at V and 4 bases at J, with 13 bases in the middle. CDR3 protein: CASSPAGNGNTIYF. CDR3 coding DNA: TGTGCCAGCTCCCCAGCCGGTAACGGAAACACCATATATTTT. The full variable domain, its missing parts supplied by reference TRBV18 and TRBJ1-3, is NAGVMQNPRHLVRRRGQEARLRCSPMKGHSHVYWYRQLPEEGLKFMVYLQKENIIDESGMPKERFSAEFPKEGPSILRIQQVVRGDSAAYFCASSPAGNGNTIYFGEGSWLTVV.

CDR3 residues: CASSQVGGTGGYEQYF. CDR3 DNA sequence: TGCGCCAGCAGCCAAGTGGGGGGGACAGGGGGGTACGAGCAGTACTTC. The J gene is TRBJ2-7, the V gene TRBV4-1; TRBD1 matches 11 bases. Looked up from germline, CDR1 is MGHRA and CDR2 is YSYEKL. V gave up 1 base and J gave up 4 bases; unmatched junction bases: 6. This CDR3 is 16 amino acids long.

The CDR3 sequence: CASSLALQGAEGNTIYF. The CDR3 nucleotides read TGTGCCAGCAGCTTAGCTCTCCAGGGGGCTGAAGGAAACACCATATATTTT. V usage is TRBV7-2 and J usage is TRBJ1-3; 8 nucleotides match TRBD1. Per germline, CDR1 SGHTA and CDR2 FQGNSA. The CDR3 has 17 residues. V dropped 0 bases and J dropped 4; count of bases not matched to a gene: 8.

The V gene is TRBV5-4, the J gene TRBJ2-3, with 7 bases fitting TRBD1. The CDR3 runs to 16 residues. The germline V gene encodes CDR1 SGHNT and CDR2 YYREEE (reference sequence). V gave up 3 bases and J gave up 0 bases; unmatched junction bases: 7. Here the CDR3 reads CASSWNRGGSTDTQYF. The DNA of the CDR3 is TGTGCCAGCAGCTGGAACAGGGGTGGGAGCACAGATACGCAGTATTTT.

CDR3 sequence reads: CSVALAKNIQYF. The CDR3, as DNA: TGCAGCGTTGCTCTAGCCAAAAACATTCAGTACTTC. The rearrangement uses TRBV29-1 and TRBJ2-4; D not resolved. CDR3 length: 12 residues. CDR1 and CDR2 (germline): SQVTM, ANQGSEA. Deletions cut 4 bases from V and 0 bases from J, with 4 bases between. Drawing the rest from reference TRBV29-1 and TRBJ2-4, the complete variable domain is SAVISQKPSRDICQRGTSLTIQCQVDSQVTMMFWYRQQPGQSLTLIATANQGSEATYESGFVIDKFPISRPNLTFSTLTVSNMSPEDSSIYLCSVALAKNIQYFGAGTRLSVL.